This passage covers 25 T cell receptor beta chains from one sample sequenced in a study of blood T cell repertoires in COVID-19. Data came from immunoSEQ multiplex PCR; TCRdb stores just in-frame clones and leaves some out. The repertoire includes roughly 440,000 clones, approximately 90% of them detected once, and roughly 12% sits in the top ten. Sequencing was done on a sample of peripheral blood. Source of these receptors: a woman aged 50 to 65 with COVID-19, enrolled during active disease.

This clone turned up a few times. The genes are TRBV28 and TRBJ1-1; 7 positions match TRBD1. After removal of 3 bases from V and 2 bases from J, the junction contained 9 bases not matched to a gene. Germline values: CDR1 MDHEN, CDR2 SYDVKM. The CDR3 is 16 residues long. DNA of the CDR3: TGTGCCAGCAGTTTTGTAGGGGGCCATGGAAACACTGAAGCTTTCTTT. Translated: CASSFVGGHGNTEAFF.

The chain links TRBV9 to TRBJ1-1; possibly TRBD1 for D (5 bases). CDR3 length equals 14 residues. V was trimmed by 3 bases and J by 0 bases, leaving 9 bases between them. Germline CDR1 and CDR2: SGDLS and YYNGEE. CDR3 residues: CASSEGLMNTEAFF. The DNA for the CDR3 is TGTGCCAGCAGCGAGGGACTCATGAACACTGAAGCTTTCTTT.

This sequence joins TRBV7-3 and TRBJ2-3; the match to TRBD2 covers 11 bases. The CDR3 totals 15 residues. CDR1 and CDR2 (germline): SGHTA, FQGTGA. The ends lost 5 bases at V and 3 bases at J; junction bases unmatched: 4. CDR3 sequence reads: CASSVGTSGTDTQYF. CDR3 DNA sequence: TGTGCCAGCAGCGTCGGGACTAGCGGTACAGATACGCAGTATTTT.

The rearrangement links TRBV2 to TRBJ2-2, with D possibly matching TRBD2 (7 bases). There are 15 residues in the CDR3. Per the germline V gene, CDR1 is SNHLY and CDR2 is FYNNEI. Trimming stripped 6 bases from V and 4 bases from J, with 15 bases between. The CDR3 spells CASSGFGGRTGELFF. The CDR3 DNA reads as TGTGCCAGCAGCGGTTTCGGGGGGCGCACCGGGGAGCTGTTTTTT.

The chain links TRBV5-1 to TRBJ1-2, with a tentative D call TRBD1 (6 bases). The CDR3 sequence is 14 residues long. Germline values: CDR1 SGHRS, CDR2 YFSETQ. The V and J ends lost 0 bases and 7 bases respectively, with 13 bases between them. The CDR3: CASSLASGASGYTF. The CDR3 DNA is TGCGCCAGCAGCTTGGCTTCAGGGGCCTCTGGCTACACCTTC.

The chain couples TRBV10-1 to TRBJ2-3, with 10 bases aligning to TRBD2. The CDR3 runs 16 residues. Trimming cost V 6 bases and J 2 bases; bases outside gene matches: 8. Germline CDR1 and CDR2: WNHNN and SYGVQD (reference sequence). The DNA for the CDR3 is TGCGCCAGCAGCCTGACGACTAGCGGGCCCACAGATACGCAGTATTTT. Translation gives CASSLTTSGPTDTQYF.

The chain couples TRBV18 to TRBJ2-7; D is uncertain. The length of the CDR3 is 16 residues. Germline CDR1 reads KGHSH; CDR2 reads LQKENI. V lost 3 bases to trimming and J lost 0 bases, with 15 bases between them. In nucleotides, the CDR3 is TGTGCCAGCTCACCGGAGCCTCGAAGGAACTCCTACGAGCAGTACTTC. Its protein is CASSPEPRRNSYEQYF.

The chain carries TRBV5-4 and TRBJ2-7; possible D gene TRBD1, 5 bases. V shed 4 bases and J shed 7 bases, with 18 bases lying between them. Germline-derived CDR1 and CDR2 are SGHNT and YYREEE (reference sequence). The CDR3 consists of 14 residues. As DNA, the CDR3 is TGTGCCAGCAGCGATGTTAACAGGTACCAGGAGCAGTACTTC. Translation: CASSDVNRYQEQYF.

The rearrangement uses TRBV12-3 or TRBV12-4 and TRBJ2-4; 7 bases map to TRBD1. Trimming took 6 bases from V and 6 from J; bases not matched to a gene: 2. The CDR3 contains 12 residues. The CDR3 nucleotides are TGTGCCAGCAGCTACAGGGGAAACATTCAGTACTTC. Protein: CASSYRGNIQYF.

This clone appeared once. The chain carries TRBV11-2 and TRBJ1-1; D unresolved. V was trimmed by 5 bases and J by 6 bases, leaving 13 bases between them. The germline V gene has CDR1 SGHAT and CDR2 FQNNGV. The CDR3 spans 13 residues. For the CDR3, the DNA is TGTGCCAGCAGCGAAATCCGGAGGCCTGAAGCTTTCTTT. Protein sequence: CASSEIRRPEAFF.

This CDR3 reads CASSLGKAYEQYF. Written as DNA, the CDR3 is TGTGCCAGCAGTTTGGGCAAGGCCTACGAGCAGTACTTC. The chain couples TRBV12-3 or TRBV12-4 to TRBJ2-7; D call uncertain. The CDR3 sequence is 13 residues long. The germline V and J ends were trimmed by 3 bases and 2 bases, with 8 bases remaining between them.

This chain uses TRBV6-1 with TRBJ1-4; D unclear. CDR1 MNHNS and CDR2 SASEGT come from the germline V gene. This CDR3 region has 15 residues. Trimming shortened V by 2 bases and J by 4 bases, and 11 bases separated the two germline ends. The chain's CDR3 is CASSEWRGLNEKLFF. As DNA, the CDR3 is TGTGCCAGCAGTGAATGGAGAGGTCTTAATGAAAAACTGTTTTTT.

The chain has TRBV4-1 and TRBJ1-2; D call uncertain. The CDR3 is made up of 13 amino acids. Germline assignment: CDR1 MGHRA and CDR2 YSYEKL. Trimming removed 0 bases at V and 6 bases at J, with 8 bases between. CDR3 coding DNA: TGCGCCAGCAGCCAAGAAGTAGTGGATGGCTACACCTTC. As protein: CASSQEVVDGYTF.

J is TRBJ1-1 and V is TRBV18; maybe TRBD1 (5 bases). This CDR3 is 16 amino acids long. Per germline, CDR1 KGHSH and CDR2 LQKENI. Trimming cost V 1 base and J 4 bases, with 16 bases left between them. CDR3 coding DNA: TGTGCCAGCTCACCACGCGAAAACGGGGGGGTCACTGAAGCTTTCTTT. Protein product: CASSPRENGGVTEAFF. The complete variable domain, with remaining parts taken from reference TRBV18 and TRBJ1-1, reads NAGVMQNPRHLVRRRGQEARLRCSPMKGHSHVYWYRQLPEEGLKFMVYLQKENIIDESGMPKERFSAEFPKEGPSILRIQQVVRGDSAAYFCASSPRENGGVTEAFFGQGTRLTVV.

The rearrangement joins TRBV2 to TRBJ2-4; 7 bases map to TRBD1. Germline CDR1 SNHLY, CDR2 FYNNEI. V trimming: 6 bases; J trimming: 5 bases; junction bases outside the gene matches: 10. The CDR3 runs to 15 residues. The chain's CDR3 is CASRVRRGGENIQYF. DNA of the CDR3: TGTGCCAGCAGAGTCCGACGAGGGGGCGAAAACATTCAGTACTTC.

The chain recombines TRBV5-6 with TRBJ2-2; D might be TRBD2 (6 bases). The CDR3 runs to 16 residues. The V gene lost 4 bases and the J gene lost 5 bases, with 18 bases spanning the gap. The germline gives CDR1 SGHDT, CDR2 YYEEEE. CDR3 residues: CASSPPGTLFTGELFF. DNA of the CDR3: TGTGCCAGCAGCCCTCCGGGGACTCTCTTTACCGGGGAGCTGTTTTTT.

V usage is TRBV30 and J usage is TRBJ1-1; 7 nucleotides align to TRBD1. This CDR3 region has 12 residues. V shed 8 bases and J 5 bases; nucleotides not matched to a gene: 8. Per germline, CDR1 GTSNPN and CDR2 SVGIG (reference sequence). DNA of the CDR3: TGTGCCGGTCACAGGGGCGGAACTGAAGCTTTCTTT. Protein sequence: CAGHRGGTEAFF.

V usage is TRBV4-1 and J usage is TRBJ2-1; the D gene is possibly TRBD2 (6 bases). Germline CDR1 MGHRA, CDR2 YSYEKL. The ends were cut back, 3 bases at V and 9 bases at J, with 15 bases in the middle. This CDR3 comprises 14 residues. CDR3 protein: CASSHGGRSVEQFF. Written as DNA, the CDR3 is TGCGCCAGCAGCCATGGAGGGCGGTCCGTTGAGCAGTTCTTC.

The V gene is TRBV4-2, the J gene TRBJ1-5, with D perhaps TRBD1 (6 bases). This CDR3 contains 14 residues. From germline, CDR1 is LGHNA and CDR2 YNFKEQ. Trimming removed 3 bases from V and 6 bases from J, with 12 bases in between. CDR3 amino acids: CASSQGTTGQPQHF. The CDR3 nucleotides read TGTGCCAGCAGCCAGGGGACGACAGGTCAGCCCCAGCATTTT.

This rearrangement joins TRBV10-3 to TRBJ1-3; 7 bases match TRBD1. The CDR3 loop spans 14 amino acids. CDR1 is ENHRY, CDR2 SYGVKD, per germline. V lost 11 bases and J lost 2; bases outside the gene matches: 9. CDR3 loop: CAVSDRVAGNTIYF. The CDR3 region has the DNA TGTGCCGTCTCAGACAGGGTTGCTGGAAACACCATATATTTT.

The chain links TRBV28 to TRBJ1-5, with D tentatively TRBD1 (5 bases). The germline gives CDR1 MDHEN, CDR2 SYDVKM. CDR3 length: 15 amino acids. V was shortened by 3 bases and J by 0 bases, with 9 bases between the two germline ends. CDR3 loop: CASSFAGISNQPQHF. Here the CDR3 DNA reads TGTGCCAGCAGTTTCGCAGGGATTAGCAATCAGCCCCAGCATTTT.

The J gene is TRBJ2-3, the V gene TRBV12-5, with TRBD2 as a possible D gene (6 bases). The germline V gene has CDR1 LGHNT and CDR2 FRNRAP. V was trimmed by 8 bases and J by 5 bases, leaving 11 bases between them. The CDR3 consists of 12 residues. This CDR3 reads CASSGSRDTQYF. CDR3 bases: TGTGCTAGTAGCGGGTCGAGAGATACGCAGTATTTT.

The table lists this clone with a count of one. The chain combines TRBV19 with TRBJ2-1, with a weak D call TRBD2 (6 bases). Germline CDR1 LNHDA, CDR2 SQIVND (reference sequence). V lost 3 bases to trimming and J lost 8 bases, with 11 bases between them. The CDR3 totals 13 residues. The CDR3 coding sequence is TGTGCCAGTAGTATTGCCAGGGAGGATGAGCAGTTCTTC. Its protein is CASSIAREDEQFF. The full variable domain, in which reference TRBV19 and TRBJ2-1 provide the parts outside the CDR3, is DGGITQSPKYLFRKEGQNVTLSCEQNLNHDAMYWYRQDPGQGLRLIYYSQIVNDFQKGDIAEGYSVSREKKESFPLTVTSAQKNPTAFYLCASSIAREDEQFFGPGTRLTVL.

This chain uses TRBV4-2 with TRBJ2-1, with TRBD2 matching 15 bases. Germline lookup yields CDR1 LGHNA and CDR2 YNFKEQ. The CDR3 is made up of 17 amino acids. After removal of 6 bases from V and 5 bases from J, the junction contained 8 bases not matched to a gene. CDR3 sequence reads: CASRPGLAGGRDNEQFF. The CDR3 DNA sequence: TGTGCCAGCAGGCCGGGACTAGCGGGGGGTCGGGACAATGAGCAGTTCTTC.

This chain links TRBV6-6 with TRBJ2-1, with 14 bases that match TRBD2. J lost 11 bases, V lost 0 bases, and 6 bases had no gene match. CDR3 length: 16 amino acids. CDR1 is MNHNY, CDR2 SVGAGI, per germline (reference sequence). For the CDR3, the DNA is TGTGCCAGCAGTTACTCCGGGACTAGCGGGGGCGATAAGCAGTTCTTC. Translating gives CASSYSGTSGGDKQFF.